One and the same sample provided the 22 T cell receptor beta chains below, sequenced in a study of cytomegalovirus exposure and HLA in healthy donors. It was with 60 Vbeta and 13 Jbeta primers that the PCR ran. Repertoires were generated with immunoSEQ multiplex PCR, while TCRdb's copy carries only in-frame clones and drops some. The repertoire includes fewer than 250,000 clones, about 83% of them detected once, and 1.5% to 2% sits in the top ten. The sequenced material came from PBMCs. These receptors all come from a man aged 40-49 years in good health and CMV-seropositive.

This chain links TRBV7-2 with TRBJ1-2, with D maybe TRBD1 (5 bases). CDR3 size: 14 residues. V lost 5 bases and J lost 8, with 18 bases in between. Germline values: CDR1 SGHTA, CDR2 FQGNSA. The CDR3 protein is CASSPRVGLKGYTF. The CDR3, as DNA: TGTGCCAGCAGCCCACGTGTGGGACTGAAGGGCTACACCTTC.

The table lists this clone with a count of one. This sequence joins TRBV2 and TRBJ2-7; possible D gene TRBD1, 6 bases. The germline V and J ends were trimmed by 6 bases and 3 bases, with 9 bases remaining between them. The CDR3 has 12 residues. Germline V gene lookup returns CDR1 SNHLY and CDR2 FYNNEI. CDR3 nucleotide sequence: TGTGCCAGCAGAAAACAGGGCTACGAGCAGTACTTC. Translated: CASRKQGYEQYF. Together with reference TRBV2 and TRBJ2-7, the CDR3 gives the full variable domain: EPEVTQTPSHQVTQMGQEVILRCVPISNHLYFYWYRQILGQKVEFLVSFYNNEISEKSEIFDDQFSVERPDGSNFTLKIRSTKLEDSAMYFCASRKQGYEQYFGPGTRLTVT.

The CDR3 sequence: CASSRTSVAGELFF. The CDR3 bases are TGCGCCAGCAGCCGGACTAGCGTCGCCGGGGAGCTGTTTTTT. V usage is TRBV10-1 and J usage is TRBJ2-2, with TRBD2 matching over 9 bases. V lost 6 bases and J lost 6; bases outside the gene matches: 5. CDR3 size: 14 residues. From germline, CDR1 is WNHNN and CDR2 SYGVQD (reference sequence).

The chain recombines TRBV5-5 with TRBJ2-2, with 8 bases that match TRBD2. After removal of 4 bases from V and 4 bases from J, the junction contained 9 bases not matched to a gene. Germline assignment: CDR1 SGHKS and CDR2 YYEKEE (reference sequence). The CDR3 length is 16 residues. CDR3 region: CASSLTGGASTGELFF. CDR3 DNA: TGTGCCAGCAGCCTCACCGGGGGGGCAAGCACCGGGGAGCTGTTTTTT.

The chain has TRBV7-9 and TRBJ1-1; D perhaps matches TRBD1 (5 bases). This CDR3 is built from 15 residues. Germline assignment: CDR1 SEHNR and CDR2 FQNEAQ (reference sequence). Deletions cut 1 base from V and 1 base from J, with 10 bases between. The CDR3: CASSLEPGGNTEAFF. The CDR3, as DNA: TGTGCCAGCAGCTTAGAGCCGGGGGGGAACACTGAAGCTTTCTTT.

The CDR3 bases are TGTGCCAGCAGTGCGGGGCGCGCGGAGACCCAGTACTTC. The encoded protein is CASSAGRAETQYF. This chain uses TRBV6-5 with TRBJ2-5; tentative D call: TRBD2 (6 bases). V was clipped by 5 bases and J by 5 bases, with 12 bases between them. The length of the CDR3 is 13 residues. CDR1 is MNHEY, CDR2 SVGAGI, per germline.

The chain recombines TRBV10-3 with TRBJ2-6, with 7 bases lining up with TRBD2. V gave up 6 bases and J gave up 0 bases; unmatched junction bases: 11. The CDR3 runs 18 residues. CDR1 is ENHRY, CDR2 SYGVKD, per germline. The CDR3 protein is CAISGLGGKLSGANVLTF. CDR3 nucleotides: TGTGCCATCAGCGGTCTCGGGGGGAAACTCTCTGGGGCCAACGTCCTGACTTTC.

Concerning this clone: This CDR3 is also generated by other DNA sequences in the sample. The J gene is TRBJ2-1, the V gene TRBV4-1, with 13 bases lining up with TRBD2. This CDR3 contains 17 residues. Trimming cost V 4 bases and J 2 bases; bases outside gene matches: 5. Germline V lookup: CDR1 MGHRA, CDR2 YSYEKL. The chain's CDR3 is CASSPGLAGKTYNEQFF. In DNA form, the CDR3 reads TGCGCCAGCAGCCCGGGACTAGCGGGAAAGACCTACAATGAGCAGTTCTTC.

The J gene is TRBJ2-1, the V gene TRBV27; 7 nucleotides agree with TRBD2. Germline CDR1 MNHEY, CDR2 SMNVEV (reference sequence). This CDR3 contains 15 residues. V dropped 6 bases and J dropped 2; count of bases not matched to a gene: 7. CDR3 sequence (DNA): TGTGCCAGCAGGCTTGGGGGGGACCCCTACAATGAGCAGTTCTTC. The encoded protein is CASRLGGDPYNEQFF.

The rearrangement links TRBV21-1 to TRBJ1-1; TRBD1 is the table's D call and was not checked against the DNA. TRBV21-1 is listed as a pseudogene. This CDR3 has 18 residues. CDR3 coding DNA: TGTGCCAGCAGCAAAAAAGCCGGACAGTTACAAACGAACACTGAAGCTTTCTTT. It translates to CASSKKAGQLQTNTEAFF.

The chain is built from TRBV5-1 and TRBJ1-3, with D possibly TRBD1 on 5 matching bases. CDR3 length equals 17 residues. CDR1 and CDR2 from the germline V gene are SGHRS and YFSETQ. V lost 3 bases to trimming and J lost 10 bases, with 26 bases between them. The CDR3 bases are TGCGCCAGCAGCTCCTCTGGCAGGGACCTCTCTGGAGGGACCATATATTTT. Amino acids: CASSSSGRDLSGGTIYF.

V and J are TRBV5-5 and TRBJ1-4; unclear D gene. The V end lost 4 bases, the J end lost 0 bases, and 10 bases lay between the germline ends. The germline gives CDR1 SGHKS, CDR2 YYEKEE (reference sequence). This CDR3 contains 15 residues. Here the CDR3 DNA reads TGTGCCAGCAGCAAAGGCGGGGCAACTAATGAAAAACTGTTTTTT. This encodes CASSKGGATNEKLFF. Based on the CDR3 plus reference TRBV5-5 and TRBJ1-4, the full variable domain is DAGVTQSPTHLIKTRGQQVTLRCSPISGHKSVSWYQQVLGQGPQFIFQYYEKEERGRGNFPDRFSARQFPNYSSELNVNALLLGDSALYLCASSKGGATNEKLFFGSGTQLSVL.

The chain combines TRBV27 with TRBJ2-3; 8 bases agree with TRBD2. This CDR3 spans 14 amino acids. V gave up 5 bases and J gave up 2 bases; unmatched junction bases: 3. Germline values: CDR1 MNHEY, CDR2 SMNVEV (reference sequence). This CDR3 is CASSSGRITDTQYF. The DNA for the CDR3 is TGTGCCAGCAGTAGCGGGAGAATCACAGATACGCAGTATTTT.

The chain combines TRBV18 with TRBJ1-1; D perhaps matches TRBD1 (6 bases). Germline V gene lookup returns CDR1 KGHSH and CDR2 LQKENI. The length of the CDR3 is 14 residues. The V gene lost 2 bases and the J gene lost 8 bases, with 15 bases spanning the gap. Here the CDR3 DNA reads TGTGCCAGCTCACCAGGGGTCAGGGGCTGGGAAGCTTTCTTT. This gives the protein CASSPGVRGWEAFF.

The gene calls are TRBV11-2 and TRBJ2-1, with D possibly matching TRBD2 (6 bases). The CDR3 is 18 amino acids. V was trimmed by 5 bases and J by 3 bases, leaving 23 bases between them. Germline V gene data show CDR1 as SGHAT and CDR2 as FQNNGV. The CDR3 region is CASSPRGGAVRIYNEQFF. The CDR3 coding sequence is TGTGCCAGCAGCCCTAGAGGCGGGGCGGTTAGAATCTACAATGAGCAGTTCTTC.

V usage is TRBV7-8 and J usage is TRBJ1-1; no firm D call. V was clipped by 8 bases and J by 5 bases, with 12 bases between them. This CDR3 contains 12 residues. Germline lookup yields CDR1 SGHVS and CDR2 FQNEAQ. CDR3 DNA sequence: TGTGCCAGCCGGACTGGGCGTACTGAAGCTTTCTTT. This sequence encodes CASRTGRTEAFF.

The chain recombines TRBV5-1 with TRBJ2-2; TRBD1 matches 9 bases. Germline V gene sequence: CDR1 SGHRS, CDR2 YFSETQ. V lost 5 bases, J lost 0 bases, and 5 bases stayed unmatched. This CDR3 is built from 16 residues. The CDR3 region has the DNA TGCGCCAGCAGGGGACAGGGAAGAGCGAACACCGGGGAGCTGTTTTTT. It codes for CASRGQGRANTGELFF.

The V call is TRBV5-4, the J call TRBJ1-1, with a tentative D call TRBD1 (6 bases). Trimming removed 7 bases at V and 5 bases at J, with 18 bases between. The V gene's germline CDR1 is SGHNT and CDR2 YYREEE (reference sequence). This CDR3 region has 14 residues. The CDR3 sequence: CASANREVRTEAFF. CDR3 bases: TGTGCCAGCGCAAACAGGGAAGTTCGTACTGAAGCTTTCTTT.

This chain uses TRBV9 with TRBJ1-4, with D possibly matching TRBD1 (5 bases). From germline, CDR1 is SGDLS and CDR2 YYNGEE. Trimming pared 0 bases from V and 3 bases from J, leaving 12 bases between. The CDR3 consists of 16 residues. CDR3 in DNA: TGTGCCAGCAGCGTAGACGGCGGGGCCGCTAATGAAAAACTGTTTTTT. Its translation is CASSVDGGAANEKLFF.

The chain is built from TRBV27 and TRBJ1-2; no definite D call. The CDR3 loop spans 15 amino acids. V lost 4 bases and J 2 bases, leaving 14 bases between the germline ends. Germline values: CDR1 MNHEY, CDR2 SMNVEV (reference sequence). Here the CDR3 reads CASSSPYTLNYGYTF. The CDR3 DNA reads TGTGCCAGCAGTTCCCCGTACACCCTCAACTATGGCTACACCTTC.

V is TRBV5-4 and J is TRBJ2-1; possible D gene TRBD2, 6 bases. The CDR3 is 13 residues long. Trimming took off 3 bases at V and 7 bases at J, with 11 bases between the two ends. Per the germline V gene, CDR1 is SGHNT and CDR2 is YYREEE (reference sequence). The CDR3 is CASSWQGGNEQFF. The DNA for the CDR3 is TGTGCCAGCAGCTGGCAGGGAGGAAATGAGCAGTTCTTC.

The chain links TRBV6-6 to TRBJ2-7; 12 bases agree with TRBD1. This CDR3 spans 15 amino acids. V lost 5 bases and J lost 5; bases outside the gene matches: 7. Germline lookup yields CDR1 MNHNY and CDR2 SVGAGI (reference sequence). CDR3 in amino acids: CASSTLGQGAHEQYF. DNA for the CDR3: TGTGCCAGCAGTACCCTGGGACAGGGGGCCCACGAGCAGTACTTC.